This T cell receptor (beta chain) was identified during a study of T-cell reconstitution after alpha-beta-depleted transplantation in children. Overall study results and limits: Once a year had passed after transplant, T-cell counts and diversity came mostly from newly produced T cells.

Unique molecular identifiers were used in preparing the TCRbeta library. TCRdb fed the PCR reads into MiXCR, producing one record per CDR3 protein. In the table there are about 300,000 distinct CDR3 sequences, just over 7.5% of which are singletons. The sample holds many counts of this clonotype. Its antigen is as yet unknown. CDR1 SGHVS and CDR2 FNYEAQ come from the germline V gene. V lost 0 bases to trimming and J lost 5 bases, with 10 bases between them. The CDR3 runs to 14 residues. The sample consisted of peripheral blood, taken 360 days after TCRalphabeta/CD19-depleted stem cell transplant. This TCR was recovered from a female patient aged 2 to 10 who had a stem cell transplant for Fanconi anemia, so the T cells may come from the graft donor. The V and J genes are TRBV7-6 and TRBJ1-1, with a weak D call TRBD1 (5 bases). DNA of the CDR3: TGTGCCAGCAGCTTAGCGGGACTGGGGACTGAAGCTTTCTTT. Its protein product is CASSLAGLGTEAFF. Full variable domain (remainder filled in from reference TRBV7-6 and TRBJ1-1): GAGVSQSPRYKVTKRGQDVALRCDPISGHVSLYWYRQALGQGPEFLTYFNYEAQQDKSGLPNDRFSAERPEGSISTLTIQRTEQRDSAMYRCASSLAGLGTEAFFGQGTRLTVV.